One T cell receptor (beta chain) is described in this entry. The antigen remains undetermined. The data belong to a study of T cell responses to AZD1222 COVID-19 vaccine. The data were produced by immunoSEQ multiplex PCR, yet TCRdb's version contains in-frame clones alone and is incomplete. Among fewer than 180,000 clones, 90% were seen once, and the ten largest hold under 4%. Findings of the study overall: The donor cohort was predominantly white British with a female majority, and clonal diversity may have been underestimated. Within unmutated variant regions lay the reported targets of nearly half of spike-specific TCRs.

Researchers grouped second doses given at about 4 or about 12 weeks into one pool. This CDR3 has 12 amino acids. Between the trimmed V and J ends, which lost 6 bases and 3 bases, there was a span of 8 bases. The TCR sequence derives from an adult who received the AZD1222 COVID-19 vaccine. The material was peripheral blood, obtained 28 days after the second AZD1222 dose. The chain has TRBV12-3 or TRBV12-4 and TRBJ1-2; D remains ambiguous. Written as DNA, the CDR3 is TGTGCCAGCAGCCAGTGGGACTATGGCTACACCTTC. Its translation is CASSQWDYGYTF.